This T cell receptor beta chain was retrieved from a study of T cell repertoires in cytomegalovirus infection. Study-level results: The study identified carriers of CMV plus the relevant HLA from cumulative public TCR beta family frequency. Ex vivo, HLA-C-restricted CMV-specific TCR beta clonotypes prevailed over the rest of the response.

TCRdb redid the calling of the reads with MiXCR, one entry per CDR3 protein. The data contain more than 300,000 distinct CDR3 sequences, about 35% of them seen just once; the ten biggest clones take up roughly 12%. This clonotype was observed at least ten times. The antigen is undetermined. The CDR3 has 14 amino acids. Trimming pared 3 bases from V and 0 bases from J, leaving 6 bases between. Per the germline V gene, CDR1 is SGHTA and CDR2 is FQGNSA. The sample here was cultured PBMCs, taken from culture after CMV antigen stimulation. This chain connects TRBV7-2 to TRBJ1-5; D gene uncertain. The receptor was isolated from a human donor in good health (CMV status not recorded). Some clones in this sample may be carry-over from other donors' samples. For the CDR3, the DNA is TGTGCCAGCAGCTTCATGACTAGCAATCAGCCCCAGCATTTT. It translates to CASSFMTSNQPQHF.